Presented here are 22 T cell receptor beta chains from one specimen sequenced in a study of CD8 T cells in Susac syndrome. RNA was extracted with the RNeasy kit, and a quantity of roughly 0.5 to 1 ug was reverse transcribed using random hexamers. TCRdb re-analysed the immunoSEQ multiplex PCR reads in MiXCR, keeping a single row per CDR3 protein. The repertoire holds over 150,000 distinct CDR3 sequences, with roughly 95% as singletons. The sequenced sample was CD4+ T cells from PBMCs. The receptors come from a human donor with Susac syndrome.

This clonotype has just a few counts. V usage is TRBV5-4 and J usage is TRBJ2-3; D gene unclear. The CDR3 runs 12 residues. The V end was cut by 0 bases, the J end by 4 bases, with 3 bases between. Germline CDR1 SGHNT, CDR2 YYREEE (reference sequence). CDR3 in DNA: TGTGCCAGCAGCTTGGCGGCAGATACGCAGTATTTT. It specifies CASSLAADTQYF.

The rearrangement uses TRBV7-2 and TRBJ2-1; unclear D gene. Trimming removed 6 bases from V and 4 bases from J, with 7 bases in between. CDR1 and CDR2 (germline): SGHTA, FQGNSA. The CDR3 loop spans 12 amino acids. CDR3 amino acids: CASRTDYNEQFF. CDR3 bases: TGTGCCAGCAGAACAGATTACAATGAGCAGTTCTTC.

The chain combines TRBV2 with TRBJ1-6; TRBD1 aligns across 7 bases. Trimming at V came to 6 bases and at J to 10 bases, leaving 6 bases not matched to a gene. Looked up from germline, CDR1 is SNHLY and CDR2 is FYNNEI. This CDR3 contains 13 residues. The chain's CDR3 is CASSNRGESPLHF. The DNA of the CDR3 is TGTGCCAGCAGCAACAGGGGAGAGTCACCCCTCCACTTT.

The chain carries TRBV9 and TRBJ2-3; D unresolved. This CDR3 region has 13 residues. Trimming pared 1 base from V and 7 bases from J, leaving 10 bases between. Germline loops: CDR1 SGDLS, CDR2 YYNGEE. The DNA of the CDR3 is TGTGCCAGCAGCGTATCCGGCCCGTATACGCAGTATTTT. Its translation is CASSVSGPYTQYF.

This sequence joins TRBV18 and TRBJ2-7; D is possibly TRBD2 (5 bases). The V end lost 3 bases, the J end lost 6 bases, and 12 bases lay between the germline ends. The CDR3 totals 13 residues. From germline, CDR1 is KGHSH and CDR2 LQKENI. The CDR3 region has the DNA TGTGCCAGCTCACCCCCCGCAGGAGGCGAGCAGTACTTC. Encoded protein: CASSPPAGGEQYF.

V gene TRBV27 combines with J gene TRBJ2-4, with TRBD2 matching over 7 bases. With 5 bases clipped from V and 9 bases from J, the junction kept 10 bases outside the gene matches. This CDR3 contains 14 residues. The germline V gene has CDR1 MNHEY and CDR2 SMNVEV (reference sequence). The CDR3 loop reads CASSPSESGIIQYF. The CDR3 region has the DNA TGTGCCAGCAGTCCCTCGGAAAGCGGGATCATTCAGTACTTC.

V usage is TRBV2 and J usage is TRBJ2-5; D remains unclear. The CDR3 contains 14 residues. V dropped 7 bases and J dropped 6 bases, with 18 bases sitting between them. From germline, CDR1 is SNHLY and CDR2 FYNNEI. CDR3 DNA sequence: TGTGCCAGCACCCTGGGCCTTTCCCGGCAGACCCAGTACTTC. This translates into CASTLGLSRQTQYF.

CDR3 protein: CASSLGQGEETQYF. Here the CDR3 DNA reads TGTGCCAGCAGTTTGGGGCAGGGCGAAGAGACCCAGTACTTC. The V gene is TRBV12-3 or TRBV12-4, the J gene TRBJ2-5; possibly TRBD1 for D (5 bases). This CDR3 has 14 residues. V lost 3 bases to trimming and J lost 3 bases, with 11 bases between them.

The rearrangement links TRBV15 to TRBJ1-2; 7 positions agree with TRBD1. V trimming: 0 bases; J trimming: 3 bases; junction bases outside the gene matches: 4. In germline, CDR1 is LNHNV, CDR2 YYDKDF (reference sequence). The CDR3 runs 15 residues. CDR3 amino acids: CATSRDLRGDYGYTF. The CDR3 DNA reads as TGTGCCACCAGCAGAGATCTCAGGGGGGACTATGGCTACACCTTC. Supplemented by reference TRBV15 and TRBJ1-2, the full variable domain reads DAMVIQNPRYQVTQFGKPVTLSCSQTLNHNVMYWYQQKSSQAPKLLFHYYDKDFNNEADTPDNFQSRRPNTSFCFLDIRSPGLGDTAMYLCATSRDLRGDYGYTFGSGTRLTVV.

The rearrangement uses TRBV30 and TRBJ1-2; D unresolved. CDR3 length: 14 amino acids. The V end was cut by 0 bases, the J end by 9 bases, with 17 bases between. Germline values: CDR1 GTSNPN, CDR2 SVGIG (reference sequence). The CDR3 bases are TGTGCCTGGAGTGTTTTCTCGGGTCTCACAAGCTACACCTTC. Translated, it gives CAWSVFSGLTSYTF.

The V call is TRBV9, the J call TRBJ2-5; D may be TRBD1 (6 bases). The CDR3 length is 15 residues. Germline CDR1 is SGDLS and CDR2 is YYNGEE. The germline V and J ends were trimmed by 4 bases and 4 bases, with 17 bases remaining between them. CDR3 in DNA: TGTGCCAGCAGCCGGGCGGCAGGGGAGCGAGAGACCCAGTACTTC. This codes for CASSRAAGERETQYF.

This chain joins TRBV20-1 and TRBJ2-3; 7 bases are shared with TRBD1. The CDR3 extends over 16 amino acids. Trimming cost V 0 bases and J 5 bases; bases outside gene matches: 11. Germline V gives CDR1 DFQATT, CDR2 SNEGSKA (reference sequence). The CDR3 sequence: CSARERGQVLGDTQYF. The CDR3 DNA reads TGCAGTGCTAGAGAGAGAGGACAGGTCCTCGGAGATACGCAGTATTTT.

The CDR3 DNA is TGTGCCAGCAGTTACCCGGTCGGACTAGTTATCAATGAGCAGTTCTTC. Translated: CASSYPVGLVINEQFF. The chain has TRBV12-3 or TRBV12-4 and TRBJ2-1, with 7 bases matching TRBD2. The CDR3 consists of 16 residues. V gave up 4 bases and J gave up 6 bases; unmatched junction bases: 12.

This CDR3 reads CASSERGGNGEAFF. CDR3 in DNA: TGTGCCAGCAGCGAACGAGGGGGGAATGGAGAAGCTTTCTTT. J is TRBJ1-1 and V is TRBV7-9; possibly TRBD1 for D (6 bases). The CDR3 loop spans 14 amino acids. Deletions cut 5 bases from V and 8 bases from J, with 18 bases between. The germline V gene has CDR1 SEHNR and CDR2 FQNEAQ (reference sequence).

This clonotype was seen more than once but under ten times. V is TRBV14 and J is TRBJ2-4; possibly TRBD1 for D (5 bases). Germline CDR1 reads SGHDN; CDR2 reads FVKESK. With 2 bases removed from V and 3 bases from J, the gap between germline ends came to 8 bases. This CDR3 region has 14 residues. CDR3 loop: CASSQYRNKNIQYF. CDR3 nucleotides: TGTGCCAGCAGCCAATACAGGAACAAAAACATTCAGTACTTC.

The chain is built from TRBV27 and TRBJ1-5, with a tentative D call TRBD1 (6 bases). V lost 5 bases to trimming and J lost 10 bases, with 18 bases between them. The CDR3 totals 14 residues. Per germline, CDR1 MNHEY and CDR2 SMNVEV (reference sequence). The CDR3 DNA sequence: TGTGCCAGCAGTACCCTGACGGGACAAGGCCCCCAGCATTTT. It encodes CASSTLTGQGPQHF.

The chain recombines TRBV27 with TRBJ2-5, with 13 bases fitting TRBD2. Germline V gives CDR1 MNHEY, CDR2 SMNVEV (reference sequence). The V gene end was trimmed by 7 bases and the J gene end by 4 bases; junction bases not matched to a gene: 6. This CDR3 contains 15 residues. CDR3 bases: TGTGCCAGCACGGGACTAGCGGGGTCCCGAGAGACCCAGTACTTC. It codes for CASTGLAGSRETQYF.

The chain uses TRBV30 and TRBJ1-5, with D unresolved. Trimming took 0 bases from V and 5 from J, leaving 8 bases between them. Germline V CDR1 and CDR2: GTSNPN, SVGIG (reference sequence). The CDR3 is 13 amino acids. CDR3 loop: CAWSVSQDQPQHF. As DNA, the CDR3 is TGTGCCTGGAGTGTTTCCCAGGATCAGCCCCAGCATTTT.

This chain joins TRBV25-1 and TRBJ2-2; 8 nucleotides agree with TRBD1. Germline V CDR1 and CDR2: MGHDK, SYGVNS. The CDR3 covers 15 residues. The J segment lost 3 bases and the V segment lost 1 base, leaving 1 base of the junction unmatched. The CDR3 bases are TGTGCCAGCAGTGAATCGGACAGGGACACCGGGGAGCTGTTTTTT. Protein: CASSESDRDTGELFF.

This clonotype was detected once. This chain's CDR3 is CSVDVWRREEAETQYF. The CDR3 DNA reads TGCAGCGTTGATGTGTGGCGGCGGGAGGAGGCGGAGACCCAGTACTTC. This chain uses TRBV29-1 with TRBJ2-5, with 8 bases lining up with TRBD2. CDR3 length: 16 amino acids. CDR1 and CDR2 from the germline V gene are SQVTM and ANQGSEA. After removal of 3 bases from V and 5 bases from J, the junction contained 14 bases not matched to a gene.

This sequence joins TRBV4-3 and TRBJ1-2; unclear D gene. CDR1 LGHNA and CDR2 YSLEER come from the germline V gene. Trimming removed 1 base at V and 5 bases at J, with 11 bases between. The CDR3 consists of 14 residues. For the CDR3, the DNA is TGCGCCAGCAGCCAAGCCCGATTACCTTATGGCTACACCTTC. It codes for CASSQARLPYGYTF.

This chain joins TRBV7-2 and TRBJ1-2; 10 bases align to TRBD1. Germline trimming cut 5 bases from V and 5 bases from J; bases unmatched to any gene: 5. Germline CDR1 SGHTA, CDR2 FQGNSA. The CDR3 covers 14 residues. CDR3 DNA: TGTGCCAGCAGCACGGGACAGGGGCCATATGGCTACACCTTC. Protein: CASSTGQGPYGYTF.